The clone carrying this TCR beta chain has more than one count but fewer than ten. Its target is unknown. Excluded: other autoimmune disease, uncontrolled infection, pregnancy or lactation. Unmatched junction bases numbered 11, after V lost 5 bases and J lost 1 base. The CDR3 has 17 residues. This entry is derived from a study of Graves' ophthalmopathy and Graves' hyperthyroidism. Whole-study results and caveats: Ophthalmopathy progression prediction by the model yielded a sensitivity of 60% to 71% and a specificity of approximately 77%.

The TCR beta CDR3 regions underwent amplification from RNA transcripts. The first-round RT-PCR employed HTBI primers together with the Qiagen OneStep RT-PCR kit. A multiplex PCR was then performed as the second round. A single record per CDR3 protein comes from TCRdb applying MiXCR to the multiplex PCR reads. Counted here are approximately 1.2 million distinct CDR3 sequences, roughly two fifths occurring once; the ten biggest clones make up roughly 10%. The clonotype comes from an adult man with Graves' hyperthyroidism. Sequenced material: peripheral blood or thyroid tissue (not recorded which). The rearrangement joins TRBV12-3 or TRBV12-4 to TRBJ1-1, with 9 bases matching TRBD1. The CDR3 DNA sequence: TGTGCCAGCAGTCCCCAACCCGGGACAGGGAAGAACACTGAAGCTTTCTTT. Translated, it gives CASSPQPGTGKNTEAFF.